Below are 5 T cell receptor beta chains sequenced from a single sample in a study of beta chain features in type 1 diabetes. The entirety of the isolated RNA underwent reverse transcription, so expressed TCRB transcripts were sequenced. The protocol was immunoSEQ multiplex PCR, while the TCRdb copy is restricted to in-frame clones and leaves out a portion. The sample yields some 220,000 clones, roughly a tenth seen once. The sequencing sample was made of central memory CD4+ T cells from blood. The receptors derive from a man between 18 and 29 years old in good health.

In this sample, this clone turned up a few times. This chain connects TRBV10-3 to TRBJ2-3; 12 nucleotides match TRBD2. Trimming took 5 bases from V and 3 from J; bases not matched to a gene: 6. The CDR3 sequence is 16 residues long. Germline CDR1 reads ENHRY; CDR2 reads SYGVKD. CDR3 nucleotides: TGTGCCATCAGTCCCGGCCTAGCGGGAGGGACAGATACGCAGTATTTT. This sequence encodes CAISPGLAGGTDTQYF.

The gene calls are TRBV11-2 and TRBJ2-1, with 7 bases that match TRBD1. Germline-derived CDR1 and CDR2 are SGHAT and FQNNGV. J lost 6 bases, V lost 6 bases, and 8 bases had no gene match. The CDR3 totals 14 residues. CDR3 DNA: TGTGCCAGCAGTTCGATTCGACAGGGCAATGAGCAGTTCTTC. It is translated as CASSSIRQGNEQFF.

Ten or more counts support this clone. CDR3 residues: CASSRGLKGALETQYF. The CDR3 bases are TGTGCCAGCAGCCGGGGGCTAAAGGGGGCCCTAGAGACCCAGTACTTC. The V call is TRBV11-2, the J call TRBJ2-5, with a possible D match to TRBD1 (7 bases). This CDR3 comprises 16 residues. Trimming cost V 5 bases and J 4 bases, with 20 bases left between them. From germline, CDR1 is SGHAT and CDR2 FQNNGV.

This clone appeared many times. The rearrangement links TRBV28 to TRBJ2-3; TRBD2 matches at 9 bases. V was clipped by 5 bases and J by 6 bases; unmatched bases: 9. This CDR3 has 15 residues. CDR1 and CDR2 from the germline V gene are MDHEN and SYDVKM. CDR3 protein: CASSGEAGGFDTQYF. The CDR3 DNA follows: TGTGCCAGCAGTGGGGAAGCGGGAGGCTTCGATACGCAGTATTTT.

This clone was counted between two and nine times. The CDR3 sequence: CASSLGAGATEAFF. The CDR3 region has the DNA TGTGCCAGCAGCTTAGGTGCAGGGGCCACTGAAGCTTTCTTT. The chain uses TRBV7-2 and TRBJ1-1; D perhaps matches TRBD1 (6 bases). Deletions cut 1 base from V and 4 bases from J, with 10 bases between. The CDR3 length is 14 residues. In germline, CDR1 is SGHTA, CDR2 FQGNSA.